This note documents a single T cell receptor (beta chain) sequence. The sample comes from a study of blood T cell repertoires in COVID-19. Study-level background: Spain, Italy and the United States supplied samples that represented acute and convalescent COVID-19. The analysed material was cDNA or gDNA that came from T cells, B-cell-depleted T cells, or PBMCs.

Germline values: CDR1 MNHEY, CDR2 SMNVEV (reference sequence). Unmatched junction bases numbered 7, after V lost 4 bases and J lost 8 bases. The length of the CDR3 is 15 residues. Source study methods: The authors estimated nucleated cell counts from reference gene primer amplification. Libraries were prepared by immunoSEQ multiplex PCR; TCRdb keeps only in-frame clonotypes and omits some of them. V and J calls and clone size are as listed in that table; D and trimming were resolved from the DNA. The sample yields about 110,000 clones, less than 85% seen once. This chain links TRBV27 with TRBJ1-5, with 11 bases fitting TRBD1. The TCR comes from an older woman with acute or convalescent COVID-19. Sequences were obtained from peripheral blood. CDR3 sequence (DNA): TGTGCCAGCAGTTCCAGGACAGGGGGCCGGAAGCCCCAGCATTTT. Its protein is CASSSRTGGRKPQHF.